This T cell receptor beta chain originates from a study of blood T cell repertoires in COVID-19. CDR3 length equals 17 residues. V shed 3 bases and J shed 5 bases, with 21 bases lying between them. The germline gives CDR1 MNHEY, CDR2 SVGEGT. Assay: immunoSEQ multiplex PCR; the TCRdb copy retains only in-frame clones and omits some. The repertoire holds 50,000 or so clones, with around 90% as singletons. Sequenced: peripheral blood. The chain uses TRBV6-2 or TRBV6-3 and TRBJ2-3, with D possibly TRBD2 on 7 matching bases. The receptor was isolated from a man aged 60-69 years with active COVID-19. CDR3 region: CASSYPPGGAAGDTQYF. The CDR3 DNA follows: TGTGCCAGCAGTTATCCACCTGGGGGGGCAGCGGGAGATACGCAGTATTTT.